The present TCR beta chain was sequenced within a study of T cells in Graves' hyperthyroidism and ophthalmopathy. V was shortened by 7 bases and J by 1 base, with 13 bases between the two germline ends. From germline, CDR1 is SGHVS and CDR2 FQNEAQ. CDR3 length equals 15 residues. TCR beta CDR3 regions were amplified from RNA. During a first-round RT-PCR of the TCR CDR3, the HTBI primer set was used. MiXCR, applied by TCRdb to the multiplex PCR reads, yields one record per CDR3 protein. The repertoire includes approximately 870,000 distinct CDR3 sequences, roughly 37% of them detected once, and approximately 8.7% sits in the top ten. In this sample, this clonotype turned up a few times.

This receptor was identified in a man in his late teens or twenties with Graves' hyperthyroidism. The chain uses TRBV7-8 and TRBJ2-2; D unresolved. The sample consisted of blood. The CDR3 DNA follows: TGTGCCAGCACTCGTCGGGCTGAGAACACCGGGGAGCTGTTTTTT. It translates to CASTRRAENTGELFF. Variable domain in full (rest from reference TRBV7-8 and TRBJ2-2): GAGVSQSPRYKVAKRGQDVALRCDPISGHVSLFWYQQALGQGPEFLTYFQNEAQLDKSGLPSDRFFAERPEGSVSTLKIQRTQQEDSAVYLCASTRRAENTGELFFGEGSRLTVL.